This T cell receptor beta chain was identified in a study of blood T cell repertoires in COVID-19. Turning to the study itself: Sites in the United States, Italy and Spain provided acute and convalescent COVID-19 samples. Sources were T cells, B-cell-depleted T cells, or PBMCs; the material itself was cDNA or gDNA.

Original processing notes: How many nucleated cells were present was estimated from reference gene primer amplification. The assay was immunoSEQ multiplex PCR, and TCRdb's table has in-frame clones only and misses some. V, J and clone size derive from that table, while D and trimming were established from the DNA sequence. The sample has around 72,000 clones, more than 75% seen once. In germline, CDR1 is SGDLS, CDR2 YYNGEE. The length of the CDR3 is 11 residues. V shed 10 bases and J shed 4 bases, with 11 bases lying between them. J is TRBJ1-2 and V is TRBV9, with D possibly matching TRBD1 (5 bases). This clonotype was obtained from a man aged 45-60 years with active COVID-19. The source material was peripheral blood. CDR3 nucleotide sequence: TGTGCCCCGCAGGGAGGCTATGGCTACACCTTC. Translating it yields CAPQGGYGYTF. Using reference TRBV9 and TRBJ1-2 for the parts outside the CDR3, the full variable domain is DSGVTQTPKHLITATGQRVTLRCSPRSGDLSVYWYQQSLDQGLQFLIQYYNGEERAKGNILERFSAQQFPDLHSELNLSSLELGDSALYFCAPQGGYGYTFGSGTRLTVV.